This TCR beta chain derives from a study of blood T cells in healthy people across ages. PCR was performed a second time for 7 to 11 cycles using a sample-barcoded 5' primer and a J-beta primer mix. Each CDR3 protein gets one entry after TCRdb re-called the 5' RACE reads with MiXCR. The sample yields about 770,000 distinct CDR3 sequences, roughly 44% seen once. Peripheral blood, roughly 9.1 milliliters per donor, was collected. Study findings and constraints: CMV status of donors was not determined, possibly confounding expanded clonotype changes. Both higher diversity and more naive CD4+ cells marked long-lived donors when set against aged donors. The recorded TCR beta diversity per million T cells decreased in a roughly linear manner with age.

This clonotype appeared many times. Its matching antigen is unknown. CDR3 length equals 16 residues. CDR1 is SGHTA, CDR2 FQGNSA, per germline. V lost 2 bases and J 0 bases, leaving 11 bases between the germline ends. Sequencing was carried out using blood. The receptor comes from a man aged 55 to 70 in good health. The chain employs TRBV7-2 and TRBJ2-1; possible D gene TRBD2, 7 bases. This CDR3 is CASSLRGGSSYNEQFF. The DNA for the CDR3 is TGTGCCAGCAGCTTAAGGGGGGGTAGCTCCTACAATGAGCAGTTCTTC.